These 25 T cell receptor beta chains were sequenced from one sample in a study of CD4 T cells in relation to SARS-CoV-2 and coronaviruses. CD4+ T cells from unexposed donors were obtained before the COVID-19 pandemic (2011-2018). The cells were cultured for around ten days before CD4+ T cells were isolated. For these TCRs, the target antigens are not known. The protocol was immunoSEQ multiplex PCR, while the TCRdb copy is restricted to in-frame clones and leaves out a portion. The table has about 26,000 clones, 77% seen once. Sequencing input: CD4+ T cells from PBMCs, cultured in vitro. The receptors originated from a human donor in good health.

The rearrangement joins TRBV7-2 to TRBJ2-3; the match to TRBD2 covers 7 bases. The J segment lost 6 bases and the V segment lost 5 bases, leaving 14 bases of the junction unmatched. Germline loops: CDR1 SGHTA, CDR2 FQGNSA. CDR3 length: 16 residues. CDR3 protein: CASSPRGAGSGDTQYF. The CDR3 bases are TGTGCCAGCAGCCCCCGGGGAGCGGGAAGTGGGGATACGCAGTATTTT.

Only one count was recorded for this clone. This chain uses TRBV29-1 with TRBJ1-1; no definite D call. The CDR3 runs 14 residues. Germline lookup yields CDR1 SQVTM and CDR2 ANQGSEA. V was shortened by 3 bases and J by 0 bases, with 11 bases between the two germline ends. CDR3 region: CSVDLLGLNTEAFF. The CDR3 bases are TGCAGCGTTGATTTATTGGGCTTGAACACTGAAGCTTTCTTT.

CDR3 nucleotides: TGTGCCAGCAGCCAAGCGCGGGGGGGAGTTGAGCAGTTCTTC. Residues: CASSQARGGVEQFF. The gene calls are TRBV3-1 (or the pseudogene TRBV3-2) and TRBJ2-1; 9 nucleotides line up with TRBD2. The CDR3 loop spans 14 amino acids. The germline gives CDR1 LGHDT, CDR2 YNNKEL (reference sequence). V was clipped by 1 base and J by 9 bases; unmatched bases: 4.

This clone was observed a handful of times. V gene TRBV18 combines with J gene TRBJ1-1; D is ambiguous. CDR1 is KGHSH, CDR2 LQKENI, per germline. The V end was cut by 3 bases, the J end by 1 base, with 9 bases between. The CDR3 covers 14 residues. The CDR3 here is CASSPVDGNTEAFF. The CDR3 DNA reads TGTGCCAGCTCACCCGTGGACGGGAACACTGAAGCTTTCTTT. Full variable domain (remainder filled in from reference TRBV18 and TRBJ1-1): NAGVMQNPRHLVRRRGQEARLRCSPMKGHSHVYWYRQLPEEGLKFMVYLQKENIIDESGMPKERFSAEFPKEGPSILRIQQVVRGDSAAYFCASSPVDGNTEAFFGQGTRLTVV.

This clone was recorded a few times. The V and J genes are TRBV4-1 and TRBJ1-2, with no clear D. The germline gives CDR1 MGHRA, CDR2 YSYEKL. V was pared by 0 bases and J by 5 bases, with 13 bases between. The CDR3 has 15 residues. The CDR3 bases are TGCGCCAGCAGCCAAGATTTCAGTATGGGGTATGGCTACACCTTC. Protein: CASSQDFSMGYGYTF.

The genes are TRBV6-4 and TRBJ2-1; 11 bases match TRBD2. The CDR3 has 16 residues. Germline CDR1 reads MRHNA; CDR2 reads SNTAGT. V lost 4 bases and J lost 3; bases outside the gene matches: 5. CDR3 loop: CASSGSGTSGYNEQFF. DNA for the CDR3: TGTGCCAGCAGTGGGTCGGGGACTAGCGGCTACAATGAGCAGTTCTTC.

The chain couples TRBV3-1 (or the pseudogene TRBV3-2) to TRBJ2-1, with 8 bases matching TRBD2. CDR1 and CDR2 from the germline V gene are LGHDT and YNNKEL (reference sequence). The V segment lost 0 bases and the J segment 2 bases; nucleotides outside the gene matches: 3. The CDR3 runs to 16 residues. DNA of the CDR3: TGTGCCAGCAGCCAAGAGGCACTAGCGGCCTACAATGAGCAGTTCTTC. This codes for CASSQEALAAYNEQFF.

The rearrangement joins TRBV6-2 or TRBV6-3 to TRBJ2-7; D unclear. Germline assignment: CDR1 MNHEY and CDR2 SVGEGT. Trimming took 4 bases from V and 4 from J, leaving 5 bases between them. The CDR3 sequence is 11 residues long. CDR3 sequence: CASSFSYEQYF. In DNA, the CDR3 is TGTGCCAGCAGTTTCAGTTACGAGCAGTACTTC.

The V gene is TRBV27, the J gene TRBJ2-7, with TRBD1 matching over 10 bases. V was pared by 4 bases and J by 5 bases, with 17 bases of the junction left unmatched. The CDR3 has 18 amino acids. CDR1 MNHEY and CDR2 SMNVEV come from the germline V gene (reference sequence). CDR3 protein: CASSSRQLVRDRGHEQYF. DNA for the CDR3: TGTGCCAGCAGTTCCCGTCAATTGGTTAGGGACAGGGGTCACGAGCAGTACTTC.

The rearrangement joins TRBV5-1 to TRBJ1-4; a possible D gene is TRBD1 (5 bases). Trimming stripped 4 bases from V and 8 bases from J, with 18 bases between. This CDR3 has 15 residues. CDR1 and CDR2 from the germline V gene are SGHRS and YFSETQ. Written as DNA, the CDR3 is TGCGCCAGCAGCGCGGGGACCGAGGGTTGGGAAAAACTGTTTTTT. This translates into CASSAGTEGWEKLFF.

The rearrangement links TRBV7-8 to TRBJ2-7; D gene unclear. Trimming pared 1 base from V and 3 bases from J, leaving 10 bases between. The germline gives CDR1 SGHVS, CDR2 FQNEAQ. The CDR3 is 14 residues long. The CDR3 bases are TGTGCCAGCAGCTTAGTACTGGGCCTCTACGAGCAGTACTTC. It translates to CASSLVLGLYEQYF.

This chain links TRBV7-9 with TRBJ1-6; 8 nucleotides align to TRBD1. This CDR3 has 14 amino acids. The J segment lost 5 bases and the V segment lost 5 bases, leaving 2 bases of the junction unmatched. Germline CDR1 reads SEHNR; CDR2 reads FQNEAQ (reference sequence). CDR3 in amino acids: CASSPGQDNSPLHF. CDR3 DNA sequence: TGTGCCAGCAGCCCGGGACAGGATAATTCACCCCTCCACTTT. The full variable domain, completed using reference TRBV7-9 and TRBJ1-6, is DTGVSQNPRHKITKRGQNVTFRCDPISEHNRLYWYRQTLGQGPEFLTYFQNEAQLEKSRLLSDRFSAERPKGSFSTLEIQRTEQGDSAMYLCASSPGQDNSPLHFGNGTRLTVT.

This clone was picked up one time. The V call is TRBV9, the J call TRBJ2-5, with D perhaps TRBD1 or TRBD2 (5 bases each). Deletions cut 0 bases from V and 4 bases from J, with 13 bases between. Germline V gives CDR1 SGDLS, CDR2 YYNGEE. This CDR3 has 15 residues. CDR3 bases: TGTGCCAGCAGCGTAGATTGGGGACCCGGAGAGACCCAGTACTTC. Translating it yields CASSVDWGPGETQYF. The full variable domain, with the rest looked up from reference TRBV9 and TRBJ2-5, is DSGVTQTPKHLITATGQRVTLRCSPRSGDLSVYWYQQSLDQGLQFLIQYYNGEERAKGNILERFSAQQFPDLHSELNLSSLELGDSALYFCASSVDWGPGETQYFGPGTRLLVL.

In its sample, this clone was seen a few times. The chain carries TRBV2 and TRBJ2-1, with 7 bases that match TRBD1. The CDR3 is 15 amino acids. The V gene's germline CDR1 is SNHLY and CDR2 FYNNEI. The ends lost 6 bases at V and 6 bases at J; junction bases unmatched: 11. The CDR3 protein is CASRRQGVGLNEQFF. DNA of the CDR3: TGTGCCAGCAGGAGACAGGGAGTGGGGCTCAATGAGCAGTTCTTC.

The chain is built from TRBV2 and TRBJ2-3; TRBD1 is a possible D gene (6 bases). CDR3 length equals 13 residues. Germline lookup yields CDR1 SNHLY and CDR2 FYNNEI. The germline V and J ends were trimmed by 3 bases and 4 bases, with 8 bases remaining between them. The CDR3 loop reads CASSDRGPDTQYF. In DNA, the CDR3 is TGTGCCAGCAGTGACAGGGGCCCAGATACGCAGTATTTT.

This chain connects TRBV6-6 to TRBJ2-4; no reliable D call. There are 12 residues in the CDR3. Between the trimmed V and J ends, which lost 6 bases and 9 bases, there was a span of 12 bases. CDR1 is MNHNY and CDR2 is SVGAGI in the germline V gene (reference sequence). In DNA form, the CDR3 reads TGTGCCAGCAGAACCGACAAGCCCATTCAGTACTTC. Amino acid sequence: CASRTDKPIQYF.

This clone is a singleton in its sample. This chain uses TRBV7-2 with TRBJ1-1, with D perhaps matching TRBD1 (5 bases). This CDR3 contains 16 residues. Germline CDR1 is SGHTA and CDR2 is FQGNSA. V was pared by 5 bases and J by 0 bases, with 16 bases between. Written as DNA, the CDR3 is TGTGCCAGCAGCCCTGAGGGGAGGAGGATGAACACTGAAGCTTTCTTT. Its protein is CASSPEGRRMNTEAFF. Full variable domain (missing parts from reference TRBV7-2 and TRBJ1-1): GAGVSQSPSNKVTEKGKDVELRCDPISGHTALYWYRQSLGQGLEFLIYFQGNSAPDKSGLPSDRFSAERTGGSVSTLTIQRTQQEDSAVYLCASSPEGRRMNTEAFFGQGTRLTVV.

The DNA of the CDR3 is TGTGCCAGCACGGTGGACAGGGATGGAAACACCATATATTTT. It encodes CASTVDRDGNTIYF. The J gene is TRBJ1-3, the V gene TRBV6-5; TRBD1 agrees at 8 bases. Per the germline V gene, CDR1 is MNHEY and CDR2 is SVGAGI. The V and J ends lost 7 bases and 3 bases, in that order; junction bases with no gene match: 5. The CDR3 loop spans 14 amino acids.

The chain couples TRBV7-2 to TRBJ2-5; TRBD1 might be the D (6 bases). Between the trimmed V and J ends, which lost 0 bases and 4 bases, there was a span of 12 bases. In germline, CDR1 is SGHTA, CDR2 FQGNSA. The CDR3 runs 15 residues. The CDR3 DNA is TGTGCCAGCAGCTTAGCGGGGGCGTGGGGAGAGACCCAGTACTTC. Protein product: CASSLAGAWGETQYF.

The chain links TRBV29-1 to TRBJ1-4; D is perhaps TRBD1 (5 bases). The germline CDR1 and CDR2 sequences are SQVTM and ANQGSEA. CDR3 size: 15 residues. Trimming stripped 1 base from V and 0 bases from J, with 9 bases between. The CDR3: CSVEVLGATNEKLFF. In nucleotides, the CDR3 is TGCAGCGTTGAAGTATTAGGGGCAACTAATGAAAAACTGTTTTTT.

The rearrangement links TRBV28 to TRBJ1-5; no clear D. V dropped 3 bases and J dropped 5 bases, with 11 bases sitting between them. Germline assignment: CDR1 MDHEN and CDR2 SYDVKM. The length of the CDR3 is 14 residues. In DNA, the CDR3 is TGTGCCAGCAGTTTTATTTCCAGCCATCAGCCCCAGCATTTT. The encoded protein is CASSFISSHQPQHF.

The chain uses TRBV7-2 and TRBJ2-2; D unresolved. The CDR3 is 16 amino acids. V lost 5 bases and J lost 0, with 13 bases in between. Germline lookup yields CDR1 SGHTA and CDR2 FQGNSA. CDR3 DNA sequence: TGTGCCAGCAGCCCCCTAGGGCAGACGAACACCGGGGAGCTGTTTTTT. Its protein is CASSPLGQTNTGELFF.

In this sample, this clone turned up once. The chain has TRBV7-8 and TRBJ1-4; D is perhaps TRBD1 (6 bases). Per germline, CDR1 SGHVS and CDR2 FQNEAQ. Trimming shortened V by 2 bases and J by 3 bases, and 22 bases separated the two germline ends. This CDR3 has 19 residues. The CDR3 nucleotides are TGTGCCAGCAGCTTAAATTGGTGGAGGGGGTCTCCAGCTAATGAAAAACTGTTTTTT. Protein product: CASSLNWWRGSPANEKLFF.

The V call is TRBV10-3, the J call TRBJ1-2, with D possibly TRBD1 on 5 matching bases. Trimming stripped 6 bases from V and 1 base from J, with 12 bases between. CDR1 and CDR2 from the germline V gene are ENHRY and SYGVKD. The CDR3 totals 14 residues. The CDR3 DNA is TGTGCCATCAGAGACGCAGGGTATAACTATGGCTACACCTTC. Translated: CAIRDAGYNYGYTF.

This chain links TRBV10-3 with TRBJ1-2; D is ambiguous. This CDR3 is built from 12 residues. In germline, CDR1 is ENHRY, CDR2 SYGVKD. Trimming pared 4 bases from V and 2 bases from J, leaving 5 bases between. CDR3 residues: CAISAGNYGYTF. The CDR3 DNA reads TGTGCCATCAGTGCCGGGAACTATGGCTACACCTTC.